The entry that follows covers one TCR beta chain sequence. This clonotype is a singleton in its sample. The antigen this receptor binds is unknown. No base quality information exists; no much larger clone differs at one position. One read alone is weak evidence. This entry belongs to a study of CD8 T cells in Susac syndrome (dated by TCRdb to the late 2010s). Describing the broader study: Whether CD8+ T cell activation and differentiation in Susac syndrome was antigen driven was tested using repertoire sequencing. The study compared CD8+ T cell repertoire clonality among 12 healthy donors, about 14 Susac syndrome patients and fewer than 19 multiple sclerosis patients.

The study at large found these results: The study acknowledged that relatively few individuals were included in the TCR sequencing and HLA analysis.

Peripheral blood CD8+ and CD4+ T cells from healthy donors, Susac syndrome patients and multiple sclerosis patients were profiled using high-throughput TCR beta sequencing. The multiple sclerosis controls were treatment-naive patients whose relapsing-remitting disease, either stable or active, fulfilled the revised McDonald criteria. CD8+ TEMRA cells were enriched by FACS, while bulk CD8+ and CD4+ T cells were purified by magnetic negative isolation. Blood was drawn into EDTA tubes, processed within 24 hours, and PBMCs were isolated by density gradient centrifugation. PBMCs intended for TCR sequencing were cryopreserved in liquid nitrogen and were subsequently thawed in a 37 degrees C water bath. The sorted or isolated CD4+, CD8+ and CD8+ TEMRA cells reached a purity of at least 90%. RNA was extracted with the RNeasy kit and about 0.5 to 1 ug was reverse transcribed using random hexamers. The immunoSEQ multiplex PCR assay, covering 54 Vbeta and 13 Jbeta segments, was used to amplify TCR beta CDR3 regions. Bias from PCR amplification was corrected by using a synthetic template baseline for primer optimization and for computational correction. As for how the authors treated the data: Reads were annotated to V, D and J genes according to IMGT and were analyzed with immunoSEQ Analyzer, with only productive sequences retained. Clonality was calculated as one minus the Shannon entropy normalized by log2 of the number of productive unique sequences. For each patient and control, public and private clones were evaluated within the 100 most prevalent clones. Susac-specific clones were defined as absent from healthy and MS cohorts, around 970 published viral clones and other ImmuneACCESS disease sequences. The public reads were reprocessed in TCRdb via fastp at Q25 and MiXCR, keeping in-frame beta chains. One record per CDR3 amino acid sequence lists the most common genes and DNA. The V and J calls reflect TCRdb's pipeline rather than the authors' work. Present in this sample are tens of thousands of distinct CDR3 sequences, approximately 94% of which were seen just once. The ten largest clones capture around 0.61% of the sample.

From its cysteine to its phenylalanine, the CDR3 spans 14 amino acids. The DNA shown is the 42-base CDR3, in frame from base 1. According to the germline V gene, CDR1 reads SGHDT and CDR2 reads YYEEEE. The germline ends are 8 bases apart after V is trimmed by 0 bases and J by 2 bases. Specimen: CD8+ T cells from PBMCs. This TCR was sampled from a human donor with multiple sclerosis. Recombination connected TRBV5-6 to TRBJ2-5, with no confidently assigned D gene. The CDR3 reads CASSLATSQETQYF. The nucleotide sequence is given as TGTGCCAGCAGCTTGGCCACGAGTCAAGAGACCCAGTACTTC.